Listed below are T cell receptor beta chains from one sample, sequenced in a study of shared clonotypes between healthy human individuals. Here immunoSEQ multiplex PCR was the method, and the copy in TCRdb shows in-frame clones only, minus some. The sample records about 590,000 clones, 95% being singletons. The sequencing input was naive CD8+ T cells sorted from blood. These receptors were obtained from a woman under 40 in good health. Each CDR3 is given with its conserved first and last residue. A D gene is named only where the DNA matches it firmly. A clone size is listed for some rows: how often the clone was seen (once, few, many), or a class if it is expanded.

cdr3_aa	cdr3_nt	j_call	d_call	cdr3_length	v_call	clone_size
CASSYSGGHYGYTF	TGTGCCAGCAGTTACTCGGGGGGCCACTATGGCTACACCTTC	TRBJ1-2	NA	14	TRBV6-5	NA
CASSLVGSGETQYF	TGTGCCAGCAGCTTAGTCGGGAGCGGGGAGACCCAGTACTTC	TRBJ2-5	NA	14	TRBV11-2	NA
CASSNRAMAGSWGEQFF	TGTGCCAGCAGCAACCGAGCGATGGCGGGATCGTGGGGGGAGCAGTTCTTC	TRBJ2-1	NA	17	TRBV11-3	NA
CSVTRQNYGYTF	TGCAGCGTTACCAGACAGAACTATGGCTACACCTTC	TRBJ1-2	NA	12	TRBV29-1	once
CASSQEAEHLGRTQYF	TGCGCCAGCAGCCAAGAAGCGGAGCACCTGGGGAGAACCCAGTACTTC	TRBJ2-5	NA	16	TRBV4-1	NA
CASSLHRGGNNSPLHF	TGTGCCAGCAGCTTACATCGGGGGGGTAATAATTCACCCCTCCACTTT	TRBJ1-6	NA	16	TRBV7-2	NA
CASSLVGGNEQFF	TGTGCCAGCAGCTTAGTCGGGGGCAATGAGCAGTTCTTC	TRBJ2-1	NA	13	TRBV11-2	once
CASSDVEGPFSYEQYF	TGTGCCAGCAGTGATGTCGAGGGGCCTTTCTCCTACGAGCAGTACTTC	TRBJ2-7	NA	16	TRBV2	NA
CSVEADRGRDGELFF	TGCAGCGTTGAGGCTGACAGGGGGCGCGACGGGGAGCTGTTTTTT	TRBJ2-2	TRBD1	15	TRBV29-1	NA
CASSPPGVAGSEQYF	TGTGCCAGCAGCCCCCCCGGGGTAGCGGGTAGTGAGCAGTACTTC	TRBJ2-7	TRBD2	15	TRBV13	NA
CASTLTAGYSYNEQFF	TGTGCCAGCACCCTTACCGCAGGATACTCCTACAATGAGCAGTTCTTC	TRBJ2-1	NA	16	TRBV7-2	NA
CASSPGRANSYNEQFF	TGTGCCAGCAGCCCGGGGCGGGCCAACTCCTACAATGAGCAGTTCTTC	TRBJ2-1	NA	16	TRBV11-2	NA
CASSFSGSSYNEQFF	TGTGCCAGCAGTTTTAGCGGAAGCTCCTACAATGAGCAGTTCTTC	TRBJ2-1	NA	15	TRBV28	once
CASSLVGTSGDEQFF	TGTGCCAGCAGCTTAGTAGGGACTAGCGGTGATGAGCAGTTCTTC	TRBJ2-1	TRBD2	15	TRBV7-9	NA
CASSLAIDGLRGDTQYF	TGTGCCAGCAGCTTAGCAATAGATGGTTTGCGGGGAGATACGCAGTATTTT	TRBJ2-3	NA	17	TRBV13	NA
CASRGTGGRNEQFF	TGTGCCAGCAGAGGTACAGGGGGCCGGAATGAGCAGTTCTTC	TRBJ2-1	TRBD1	14	TRBV9	NA
CASSPREGLYNEQFF	TGTGCCAGCAGCCCGCGGGAGGGCCTCTACAATGAGCAGTTCTTC	TRBJ2-1	TRBD2	15	TRBV13	NA
CSVETQGVGETQYF	TGCAGCGTTGAAACACAGGGGGTCGGGGAGACCCAGTACTTC	TRBJ2-5	TRBD1	14	TRBV29-1	NA
CARRRRTGLGETQYF	TGTGCCAGGAGAAGAAGGACAGGGCTAGGAGAGACCCAGTACTTC	TRBJ2-5	NA	15	TRBV21-1	NA
CASSRGEQYF	TGTGCCAGCAGCCGGGGGGAGCAGTACTTC	TRBJ2-7	NA	10	TRBV28	NA
CASSEYYEQYF	TGCGCCAGCAGTGAATACTACGAGCAGTACTTC	TRBJ2-7	NA	11	TRBV10-2	NA
CASSDIGGSSYNEQFF	TGTGCCAGCAGCGACATTGGGGGGAGCTCCTACAATGAGCAGTTCTTC	TRBJ2-1	NA	16	TRBV7-9	NA
CASSFGQGVNTEAFF	TGTGCCAGCAGTTTTGGACAGGGAGTGAACACTGAAGCTTTCTTT	TRBJ1-1	TRBD1	15	TRBV28	NA
CASSGVPEAFF	TGTGCCAGCAGTGGAGTTCCTGAAGCTTTCTTT	TRBJ1-1	NA	11	TRBV6-1	NA
CASSEFAELLEETQYF	TGTGCCAGCAGTGAATTTGCTGAGCTCTTAGAAGAGACCCAGTACTTC	TRBJ2-5	NA	16	TRBV2	NA
CASTGQGAYEQYF	TGTGCCAGCACGGGGCAGGGGGCCTACGAGCAGTACTTC	TRBJ2-7	TRBD1	13	TRBV27	once
CASSGDRGNEQYF	TGTGCCAGCTCAGGTGACAGGGGAAACGAGCAGTACTTC	TRBJ2-7	TRBD1	13	TRBV18	NA
CSVDTPPLTF	TGCAGCGTTGATACACCCCCTCTCACCTTC	TRBJ1-2	NA	10	TRBV29-1	NA
CASSVNEGQAYEQYF	TGTGCCAGCAGCGTAAACGAGGGACAAGCCTACGAGCAGTACTTC	TRBJ2-7	NA	15	TRBV9	NA
CASKPGGSNEQFF	TGTGCCAGCAAACCCGGGGGGTCCAATGAGCAGTTCTTC	TRBJ2-1	TRBD2	13	TRBV28	NA
CASSTLGTEQYF	TGTGCCAGCAGTACCCTAGGAACCGAGCAGTACTTC	TRBJ2-7	NA	12	TRBV28	NA
CASSPTSGGYEQYF	TGTGCCAGCAGCCCGACTAGCGGGGGATACGAGCAGTACTTC	TRBJ2-7	TRBD2	14	TRBV27	NA
CASSQLAGGEQYF	TGTGCCAGCAGCCAACTAGCGGGAGGCGAGCAGTACTTC	TRBJ2-7	TRBD2	13	TRBV11-3	NA
CASSLSGDNQPQHF	TGTGCCAGCAGTTTATCAGGGGACAATCAGCCCCAGCATTTT	TRBJ1-5	NA	14	TRBV27	once
CASSQEERSSYEQYF	TGTGCCAGCAGCCAAGAAGAGCGGAGCTCCTACGAGCAGTACTTC	TRBJ2-7	NA	15	TRBV4-2	few
CASSSSGGGGQPQHF	TGTGCCAGCAGTTCGTCGGGGGGCGGGGGTCAGCCCCAGCATTTT	TRBJ1-5	NA	15	TRBV2	NA
CASAPRDGWAEAFF	TGTGCCAGCGCACCCCGGGACGGCTGGGCTGAAGCTTTCTTT	TRBJ1-1	NA	14	TRBV7-9	NA
CASSQAWGGTQYF	TGTGCCAGCAGCCAAGCCTGGGGTGGTACGCAGTATTTT	TRBJ2-3	NA	13	TRBV14	NA
CASSLDSTYGYTF	TGTGCCAGCAGCTTGGACTCAACCTATGGCTACACCTTC	TRBJ1-2	NA	13	TRBV5-6	NA
CASSGRDRYQPQHF	TGTGCCAGCAGTGGTCGGGACAGATATCAGCCCCAGCATTTT	TRBJ1-5	TRBD1	14	TRBV6-1	once
CASSSGLASSYEQYF	TGTGCCAGCAGCTCAGGACTAGCGTCATCCTACGAGCAGTACTTC	TRBJ2-7	TRBD2	15	TRBV7-9	once
CASSIRTSGVSYNEQFF	TGTGCCAGCAGTATACGGACTAGCGGGGTCTCCTACAATGAGCAGTTCTTC	TRBJ2-1	TRBD2	17	TRBV11-2	NA
CASSYGGQGNTEAFF	TGTGCCAGCAGTTATGGGGGACAGGGGAACACTGAAGCTTTCTTT	TRBJ1-1	TRBD1	15	TRBV6-5	once
CSVPFWDSGRASDTQYF	TGCAGCGTCCCATTTTGGGATAGCGGGAGGGCCTCAGATACGCAGTATTTT	TRBJ2-3	TRBD2	17	TRBV29-1	NA
CASSFGWEYGYTF	TGTGCCAGCAGTTTCGGGTGGGAGTATGGCTACACCTTC	TRBJ1-2	NA	13	TRBV28	NA
CASSLFSPFENEQYF	TGTGCCAGCAGTTTATTCTCCCCCTTTGAGAACGAGCAGTACTTC	TRBJ2-7	NA	15	TRBV28	once
CSADPGPRYNEQFF	TGCAGCGCTGACCCGGGACCCCGATACAATGAGCAGTTCTTC	TRBJ2-1	NA	14	TRBV29-1	NA
CASSLRQGHRSNQPQHF	TGTGCCAGCAGTTTGCGACAGGGTCATCGTAGCAATCAGCCCCAGCATTTT	TRBJ1-5	TRBD1	17	TRBV28	NA
CASTWDSYEQYF	TGTGCCAGCACTTGGGACTCCTACGAGCAGTACTTC	TRBJ2-7	NA	12	TRBV2	NA
CSVCLLGNYGYTF	TGCAGCGTTTGCCTCTTAGGGAACTATGGCTACACCTTC	TRBJ1-2	NA	13	TRBV29-1	NA
CASSLFTGTENTEAFF	TGTGCCAGCAGTTTATTTACTGGGACAGAGAACACTGAAGCTTTCTTT	TRBJ1-1	TRBD1	16	TRBV28	NA
CASSLVPGSLYGYTF	TGTGCCAGCAGCTTAGTTCCAGGATCTCTCTATGGCTACACCTTC	TRBJ1-2	NA	15	TRBV7-6	NA
CASSRWGESNQPQHF	TGTGCCAGCAGCCGATGGGGGGAGAGCAATCAGCCCCAGCATTTT	TRBJ1-5	NA	15	TRBV28	NA